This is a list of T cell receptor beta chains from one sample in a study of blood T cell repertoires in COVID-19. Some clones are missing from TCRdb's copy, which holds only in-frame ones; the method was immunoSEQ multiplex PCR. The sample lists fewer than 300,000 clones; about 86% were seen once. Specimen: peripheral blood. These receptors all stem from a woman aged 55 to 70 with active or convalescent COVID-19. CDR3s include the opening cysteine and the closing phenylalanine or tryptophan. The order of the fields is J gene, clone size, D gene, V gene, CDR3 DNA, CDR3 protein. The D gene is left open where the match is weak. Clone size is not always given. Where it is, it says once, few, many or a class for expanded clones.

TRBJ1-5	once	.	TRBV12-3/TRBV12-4	TGTGCCAGCAGTCTTGCCGGGGGGAAGCCCCAGCATTTT	CASSLAGGKPQHF
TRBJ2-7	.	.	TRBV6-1	TGTGCCAGCAGTGATCACCCGAACAGGGTCCACGAGCAGTACTTC	CASSDHPNRVHEQYF
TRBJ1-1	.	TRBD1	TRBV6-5	TGTGCCAGCAGGACCGGGACAGGGAGGGAAGCTTTCTTT	CASRTGTGREAFF
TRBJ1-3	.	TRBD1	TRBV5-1	TGCGCCAGCAGCTTGGAGACAGGGTTTGCTTCTGGAAACACCATATATTTT	CASSLETGFASGNTIYF
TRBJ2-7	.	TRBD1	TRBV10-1	TGCGCCAGAATCGACAGGGCCCCAAACTACGAGCAGTACTTC	CARIDRAPNYEQYF
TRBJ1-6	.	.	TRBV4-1	TGCGCCAGCAGCCAAGAGTCCGGGGGTGGATATTCACCCCTCCACTTT	CASSQESGGGYSPLHF
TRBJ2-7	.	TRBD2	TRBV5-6	TGTGCCAGCAGCTCCGAGGTTCAGCGGGGAACCCTCTCCTACGAGCAGTACTTC	CASSSEVQRGTLSYEQYF
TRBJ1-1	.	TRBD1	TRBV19	TGTGCCAGTAGTAAGGATCTACAGGGGTGGAACACTGAAGCTTTCTTT	CASSKDLQGWNTEAFF
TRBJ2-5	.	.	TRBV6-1	TGTGCCAGCAGTGAAATAGGCGGAGAGACCCAGTACTTC	CASSEIGGETQYF
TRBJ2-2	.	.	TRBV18	TGTGCCAGCTCACCCCGGGGGGCCGATATCGCGAACACCGGGGAGCTGTTTTTT	CASSPRGADIANTGELFF
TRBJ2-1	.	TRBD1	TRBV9	TGTGCCAGCAACATCCGCGAGGGGGCGATTGCCTACAATGAGCAGTTCTTC	CASNIREGAIAYNEQFF
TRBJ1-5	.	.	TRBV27	TGTGCCAGCAGTACGGACAGAAATCAGCCCCAGCATTTT	CASSTDRNQPQHF
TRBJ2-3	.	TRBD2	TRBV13	TGTGCCAGCAGACAACTAGCGGGGGTAGATACGCAGTATTTT	CASRQLAGVDTQYF
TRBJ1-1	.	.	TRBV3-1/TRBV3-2	TGTGCCAGCAGCTTACAGATTTTGAACACTGAAGCTTTCTTT	CASSLQILNTEAFF
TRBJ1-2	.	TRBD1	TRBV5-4	TGTGCCAGCAGCTTGTCGAACAGGGGCCATGGCTACACCTTC	CASSLSNRGHGYTF
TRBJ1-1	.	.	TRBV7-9	TGTGCCAGCAGCTTAGACTTGCTGGACACTGAAGCTTTCTTT	CASSLDLLDTEAFF
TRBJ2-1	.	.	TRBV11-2	TGTGCCAGCAGCAGGGGCAGTAAGGGGGAGCAGTTCTTC	CASSRGSKGEQFF
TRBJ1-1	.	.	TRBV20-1	TGCAGTGCTACCCTACACACTGAAGCTTTCTTT	CSATLHTEAFF
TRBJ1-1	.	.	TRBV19	TGTGCCAGTAAGTGGGGCGTGAACACTGAAGCTTTCTTT	CASKWGVNTEAFF
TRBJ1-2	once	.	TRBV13	TGTGCCAGCAGCTTCGACGTCCGACAGGACACCTTC	CASSFDVRQDTF
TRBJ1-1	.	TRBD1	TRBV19	TGTGCCAGTTCAGACAGGGGGCGAGTTTCTGGTGAAGCTTTCTTT	CASSDRGRVSGEAFF
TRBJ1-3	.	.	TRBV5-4	TGTGCCAGCAGCTCTCAGGGAATGTTTGGAAACACCATATATTTT	CASSSQGMFGNTIYF
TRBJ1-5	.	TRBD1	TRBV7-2	TGTGCCAGCAGCTTAATGGGACAGAGCAATCAGCCCCAGCATTTT	CASSLMGQSNQPQHF
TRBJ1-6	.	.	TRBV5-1	TGCGCCAGCAGCTTGGGCCCACTGGAATCCCAGGGCTATAATTCACCCCTCCACTTT	CASSLGPLESQGYNSPLHF
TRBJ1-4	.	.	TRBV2	TGTGCCAGCAGTTCGGACAGCGCCTTACTGTTTTTT	CASSSDSALLFF
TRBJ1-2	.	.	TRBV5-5	TGTGCCAGCAGCTTGGGGCCAGGACGGGGGTACTATGGCTACACCTTC	CASSLGPGRGYYGYTF
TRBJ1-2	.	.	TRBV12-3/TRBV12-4	TGTGCCAGCAGTGTCGAGTTTAACTATGGCTACACCTTC	CASSVEFNYGYTF
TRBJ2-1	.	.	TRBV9	TGTGCCAGCAGCGTAGCCGCGGGGCTAGCCAATGAGCAGTTCTTC	CASSVAAGLANEQFF
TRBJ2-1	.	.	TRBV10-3	TGTGCCATCAGTGAGAGGGGGGGCTCCTACAATGAGCAGTTCTTC	CAISERGGSYNEQFF